Listed below are T cell receptor beta chains from one sample, sequenced in a study of T cell responses to AZD1222 COVID-19 vaccine. Generated by immunoSEQ multiplex PCR, the TCRdb table keeps only in-frame clones and is missing some. The sample has roughly 250,000 clones; approximately 95% are singletons. The sequencing here drew on peripheral blood, taken on day 0 of AZD1222 vaccination. The source is an adult in good health. CDR3s include the opening cysteine and the closing phenylalanine or tryptophan. A D gene is named only where the DNA matches it firmly. Clone size appears in some rows only: once, few, many, or a class for an expanded clone.

>13|TRBV11-1|TRBJ2-7|.|.
CASSFGEFYEQYF
TGTGCCAGCAGCTTTGGAGAGTTCTACGAGCAGTACTTC
>12|TRBV28|TRBJ1-2|.|.
CASTLMGQSATF
TGTGCCAGCACCCTTATGGGGCAGTCGGCCACCTTC
>14|TRBV14|TRBJ1-6|.|few
CASSQGGYNSPLHF
TGTGCCAGCAGCCAAGGGGGGTATAATTCACCCCTCCACTTT
>14|TRBV28|TRBJ2-7|.|.
CASSFPGGQTEQYF
TGTGCCAGCAGTTTTCCCGGGGGACAGACCGAGCAGTACTTC
>15|TRBV3-1/TRBV3-2|TRBJ1-2|.|.
CASSQAPLGVYGYTF
TGTGCCAGCAGCCAAGCTCCATTAGGGGTCTATGGCTACACCTTC
>15|TRBV28|TRBJ1-1|.|.
CASSLSAAGNTEAFF
TGTGCCAGCAGTTTATCCGCGGCAGGGAACACTGAAGCTTTCTTT
>15|TRBV5-1|TRBJ2-7|.|.
CASSLPGTRAYEQYF
TGCGCCAGCAGCTTGCCCGGGACCCGGGCCTACGAGCAGTACTTC
>14|TRBV9|TRBJ1-1|TRBD1|.
CASSPTGLNTEAFF
TGTGCCAGCAGCCCGACAGGGCTGAACACTGAAGCTTTCTTT
>10|TRBV10-1|TRBJ1-1|.|.
CASSYTEAFF
TGCGCCAGCAGCTACACTGAAGCTTTCTTT
>15|TRBV7-2|TRBJ2-3|.|.
CASIPGLSDTDTQYF
TGTGCCAGCATCCCCGGACTGAGTGACACAGATACGCAGTATTTT
>15|TRBV5-1|TRBJ2-5|.|.
CASSHGRGSDETQYF
TGCGCCAGCAGCCACGGCAGGGGCTCAGACGAGACCCAGTACTTC
>16|TRBV27|TRBJ2-7|.|.
CASSLIGRQERYEQYF
TGTGCCAGCAGTTTAATAGGTCGACAGGAACGCTACGAGCAGTACTTC
>14|TRBV28|TRBJ1-1|.|.
CASSLGFGGTEAFF
TGTGCCAGCAGTTTGGGATTTGGGGGCACTGAAGCTTTCTTT
>17|TRBV7-9|TRBJ2-7|.|.
CASSDRQDESPSYEQYF
TGTGCCAGCAGCGACCGACAGGACGAGTCCCCCTCCTACGAGCAGTACTTC
>15|TRBV27|TRBJ1-1|TRBD1|.
CASSFRDRGNTEAFF
TGTGCCAGCAGTTTTCGGGACAGGGGAAACACTGAAGCTTTCTTT
>14|TRBV19|TRBJ2-3|.|.
CASTPPGGKDTQYF
TGTGCCAGTACCCCGCCGGGGGGCAAAGATACGCAGTATTTT
>14|TRBV19|TRBJ1-1|.|medium-sized
CASSRTGVGTEAFF
TGTGCCAGTAGTCGGACTGGGGTAGGAACTGAAGCTTTCTTT
>15|TRBV28|TRBJ1-2|TRBD1|.
CASRIRGPSVGGYTF
TGTGCCAGCAGAATCAGGGGGCCTTCCGTGGGGGGCTACACCTTC
>14|TRBV7-2|TRBJ1-6|.|.
CASSSRGPYSPLHF
TGTGCCAGCAGCTCGAGGGGCCCATACTCACCCCTCCACTTT
>15|TRBV5-5|TRBJ2-3|TRBD1|.
CASSFPGGKVDTQYF
TGTGCCAGCAGCTTTCCAGGGGGCAAGGTAGATACGCAGTATTTT
>13|TRBV7-2|TRBJ2-7|.|.
CASSFSRPYEQYF
TGTGCCAGCAGCTTCAGCAGGCCCTACGAGCAGTACTTC
>16|TRBV11-2|TRBJ2-1|TRBD2|.
CASSPSPGGPMNEQFF
TGTGCCAGCAGCCCCAGTCCGGGGGGACCCATGAATGAGCAGTTCTTC
>15|TRBV6-5|TRBJ2-1|.|.
CATMLGLRSYNEQFF
TGTGCCACCATGCTGGGACTCCGCTCCTACAATGAGCAGTTCTTC
>14|TRBV5-1|TRBJ2-7|TRBD1|.
CASSLRDRRYEQYF
TGCGCCAGCAGCTTGCGGGACAGACGGTACGAGCAGTACTTC
>15|TRBV15|TRBJ1-1|TRBD1|.
CATSPRTGGLAEAFF
TGTGCCACCAGCCCAAGGACAGGGGGCCTGGCTGAAGCTTTCTTT
>16|TRBV11-2|TRBJ1-2|.|.
CASSPGAVRALYGYTF
TGTGCCAGCAGCCCTGGGGCCGTTCGAGCGCTCTATGGCTACACCTTC
>13|TRBV28|TRBJ1-1|.|.
CASSPQGNTEAFF
TGTGCCAGCAGTCCTCAGGGAAACACTGAAGCTTTCTTT
>12|TRBV3-1/TRBV3-2|TRBJ2-7|.|.
CASSQDSGPKYF
TGTGCCAGCAGCCAAGATTCGGGACCTAAGTACTTC
>16|TRBV11-2|TRBJ1-2|TRBD1|.
CASSQGGPGGPRGYTF
TGTGCCAGCAGCCAGGGGGGGCCAGGGGGCCCTCGGGGCTACACCTTC
>12|TRBV20-1|TRBJ2-1|.|once
CSASKDGNEQFF
TGCAGTGCTAGTAAGGACGGCAATGAGCAGTTCTTC
>13|TRBV27|TRBJ1-5|.|.
CASSQGSNQPQHF
TGTGCCAGCAGCCAGGGGAGCAATCAGCCCCAGCATTTT
>16|TRBV5-1|TRBJ2-3|.|.
CASSPGVAASTDTQYF
TGCGCCAGCAGCCCCGGGGTAGCGGCTAGCACAGATACGCAGTATTTT
>17|TRBV27|TRBJ1-1|TRBD1|.
CASSVLHRDRERGEAFF
TGTGCCAGCAGTGTGTTACACCGGGACAGGGAGAGGGGCGAAGCTTTCTTT
>13|TRBV4-2|TRBJ1-5|.|few
CASSQNPGGPQHF
TGTGCCAGCAGCCAAAATCCCGGAGGGCCCCAGCATTTT
>14|TRBV28|TRBJ1-3|TRBD1|.
CASRPGGTGNTIYF
TGTGCCAGCAGGCCAGGGGGGACTGGAAACACCATATATTTT
>14|TRBV2|TRBJ1-4|.|.
CASSFRAEGEKLFF
TGTGCCAGCAGTTTCCGGGCTGAAGGGGAAAAACTGTTTTTT
>16|TRBV4-1|TRBJ1-1|TRBD1|.
CASSRRSGQSNTEAFF
TGCGCCAGCAGCCGACGATCGGGACAGTCGAACACTGAAGCTTTCTTT
>15|TRBV9|TRBJ2-5|TRBD2|.
CASSVDSSGAGTQYF
TGTGCCAGCAGCGTAGACTCTAGCGGGGCGGGAACCCAGTACTTC
>15|TRBV11-2|TRBJ1-6|.|.
CASSRLRGVGSPLHF
TGTGCCAGCAGCCGGCTGCGGGGAGTCGGTTCACCCCTCCACTTT
>16|TRBV5-4|TRBJ2-6|.|.
CASSGGQTSGANVLTF
TGTGCCAGCAGTGGCGGACAGACCTCTGGGGCCAACGTCCTGACTTTC
>14|TRBV14|TRBJ2-7|TRBD1|.
CASSQRTGRYEQYF
TGTGCCAGCAGCCAGCGGACAGGCCGCTACGAGCAGTACTTC
>17|TRBV19|TRBJ1-2|TRBD1|.
CASRAVSGQGAPDGYTF
TGTGCCAGTAGAGCCGTTTCGGGACAGGGGGCGCCGGATGGCTACACCTTC
>18|TRBV11-3|TRBJ2-5|TRBD2|.
CASSLDESGLADQETQYF
TGTGCCAGCAGCTTAGACGAGTCAGGACTAGCGGACCAAGAGACCCAGTACTTC
>15|TRBV5-3|TRBJ2-3|TRBD1|.
CARSPDRAFTDTQYF
TGTGCCAGAAGCCCGGACAGGGCGTTCACAGATACGCAGTATTTT
>14|TRBV5-4|TRBJ1-4|.|.
CASSEDGGHEKLFF
TGTGCCAGCAGCGAGGACGGGGGACATGAAAAACTGTTTTTT
>13|TRBV28|TRBJ2-7|TRBD2|.
CASKREVTYEQYF
TGTGCCAGTAAGCGGGAGGTCACCTACGAGCAGTACTTC
>15|TRBV21-1|TRBJ2-1|.|.
CASSNQRLDHREQFF
TGTGCCAGCAGCAATCAGAGACTGGACCATAGGGAGCAGTTCTTC
>14|TRBV9|TRBJ2-5|TRBD1|.
CASSFGTVDETQYF
TGTGCCAGCAGCTTCGGGACAGTAGATGAGACCCAGTACTTC
>16|TRBV28|TRBJ2-5|TRBD2|.
CASRGGGATRRETQYF
TGTGCCAGCAGAGGCGGGGGGGCAACGAGGCGAGAGACCCAGTACTTC
>15|TRBV14|TRBJ1-5|.|.
CASSHPRRGCQPQHF
TGTGCCAGCAGCCACCCTAGGAGGGGGTGTCAGCCCCAGCATTTT
>12|TRBV7-2|TRBJ1-2|.|.
CASPDGGLGYTF
TGTGCCAGCCCGGACGGGGGGCTTGGCTACACCTTC